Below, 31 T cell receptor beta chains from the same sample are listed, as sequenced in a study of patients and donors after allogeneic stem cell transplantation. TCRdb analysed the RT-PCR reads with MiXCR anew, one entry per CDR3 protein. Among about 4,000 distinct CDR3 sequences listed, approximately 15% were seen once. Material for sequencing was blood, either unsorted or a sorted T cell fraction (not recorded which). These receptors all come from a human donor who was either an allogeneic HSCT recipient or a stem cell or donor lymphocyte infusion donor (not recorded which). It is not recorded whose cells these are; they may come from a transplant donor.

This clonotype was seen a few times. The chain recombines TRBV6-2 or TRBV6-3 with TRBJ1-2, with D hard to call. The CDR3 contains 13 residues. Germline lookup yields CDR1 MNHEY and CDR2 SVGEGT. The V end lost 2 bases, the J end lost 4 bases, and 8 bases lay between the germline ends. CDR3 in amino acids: CASSYPGSYGYTF. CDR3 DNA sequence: TGTGCCAGCAGTTACCCCGGGAGCTATGGCTACACCTTC.

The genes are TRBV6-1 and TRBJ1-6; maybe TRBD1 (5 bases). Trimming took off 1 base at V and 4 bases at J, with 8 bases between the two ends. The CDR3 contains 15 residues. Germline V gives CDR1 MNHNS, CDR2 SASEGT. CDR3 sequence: CASSEVPGYNSPLHF. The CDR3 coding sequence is TGTGCCAGCAGTGAAGTTCCAGGGTATAATTCACCCCTCCACTTT.

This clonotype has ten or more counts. Written as DNA, the CDR3 is TGCGCCAGCAGCAGAGACGGTGATGGCAATCAGCCCCAGCATTTT. It codes for CASSRDGDGNQPQHF. This rearrangement joins TRBV5-1 to TRBJ1-5; D is undetermined. Trimming removed 4 bases at V and 2 bases at J, with 13 bases between. Germline V lookup: CDR1 SGHRS, CDR2 YFSETQ. CDR3 length: 15 residues.

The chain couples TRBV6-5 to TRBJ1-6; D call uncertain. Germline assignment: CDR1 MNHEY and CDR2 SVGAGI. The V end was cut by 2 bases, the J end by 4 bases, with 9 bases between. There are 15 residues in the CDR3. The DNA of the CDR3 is TGTGCCAGCAGTTACAGGATGGCATATAATTCACCCCTCCACTTT. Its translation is CASSYRMAYNSPLHF.

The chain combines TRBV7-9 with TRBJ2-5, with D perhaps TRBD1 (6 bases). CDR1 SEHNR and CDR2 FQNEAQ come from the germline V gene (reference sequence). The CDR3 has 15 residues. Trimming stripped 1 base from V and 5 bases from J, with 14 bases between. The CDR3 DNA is TGTGCCAGCAGCTTAGGGGGGCAGCCCCCTGAGACCCAGTACTTC. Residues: CASSLGGQPPETQYF.

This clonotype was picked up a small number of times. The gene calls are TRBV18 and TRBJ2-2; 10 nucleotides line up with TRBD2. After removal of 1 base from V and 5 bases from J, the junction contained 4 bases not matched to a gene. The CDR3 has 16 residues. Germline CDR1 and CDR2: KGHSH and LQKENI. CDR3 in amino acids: CASSPQLTSGTGELFF. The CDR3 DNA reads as TGTGCCAGCTCACCACAGTTGACTAGCGGGACCGGGGAGCTGTTTTTT.

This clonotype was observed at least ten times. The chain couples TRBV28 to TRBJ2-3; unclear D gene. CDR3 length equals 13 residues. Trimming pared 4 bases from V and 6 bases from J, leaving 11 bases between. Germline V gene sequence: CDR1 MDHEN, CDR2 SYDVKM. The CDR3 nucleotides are TGTGCCAGCAGTTCGACGACTGGGGATACGCAGTATTTT. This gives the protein CASSSTTGDTQYF.

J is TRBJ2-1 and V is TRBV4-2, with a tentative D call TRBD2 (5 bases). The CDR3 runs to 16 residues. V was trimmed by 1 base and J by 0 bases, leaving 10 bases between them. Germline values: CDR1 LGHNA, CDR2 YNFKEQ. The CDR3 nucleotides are TGTGCCAGCAGCCAAGTAGCGCGGAGCTCCTACAATGAGCAGTTCTTC. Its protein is CASSQVARSSYNEQFF.

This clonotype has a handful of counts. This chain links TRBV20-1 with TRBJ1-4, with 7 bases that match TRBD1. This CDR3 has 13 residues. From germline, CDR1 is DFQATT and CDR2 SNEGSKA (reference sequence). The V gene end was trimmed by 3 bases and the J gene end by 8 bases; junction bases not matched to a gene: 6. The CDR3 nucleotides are TGCAGTGCTAGTAACAGGGGTGGCGAAAAACTGTTTTTT. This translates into CSASNRGGEKLFF.

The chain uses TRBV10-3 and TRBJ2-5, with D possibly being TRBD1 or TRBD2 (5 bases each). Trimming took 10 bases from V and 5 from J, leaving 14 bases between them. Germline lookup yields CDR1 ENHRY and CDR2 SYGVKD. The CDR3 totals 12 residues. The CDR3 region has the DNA TGTGCCACCGGGGCCACCCGGGAGACCCAGTACTTC. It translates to CATGATRETQYF.

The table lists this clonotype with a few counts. The CDR3 nucleotides are TGCGCCAGCAGCGCGGGACAGGGGTGGGCACCCCTCCACTTT. It codes for CASSAGQGWAPLHF. This chain uses TRBV4-1 with TRBJ1-6, with 10 bases aligning to TRBD1. V dropped 5 bases and J dropped 11; count of bases not matched to a gene: 6. The CDR3 extends over 14 amino acids. Germline-derived CDR1 and CDR2 are MGHRA and YSYEKL.

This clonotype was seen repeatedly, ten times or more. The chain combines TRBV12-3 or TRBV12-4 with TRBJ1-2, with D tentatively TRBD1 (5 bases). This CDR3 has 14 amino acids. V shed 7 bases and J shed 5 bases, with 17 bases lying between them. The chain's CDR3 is CASTLVASGYGYTF. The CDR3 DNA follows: TGTGCCAGCACCTTAGTGGCCTCAGGGTATGGCTACACCTTC.

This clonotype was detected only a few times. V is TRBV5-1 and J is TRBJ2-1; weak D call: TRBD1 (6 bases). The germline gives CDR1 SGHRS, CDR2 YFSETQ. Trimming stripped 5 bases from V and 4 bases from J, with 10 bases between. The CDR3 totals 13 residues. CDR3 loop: CASSSTGYNEQFF. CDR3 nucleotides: TGCGCCAGCAGTTCGACAGGTTACAATGAGCAGTTCTTC.

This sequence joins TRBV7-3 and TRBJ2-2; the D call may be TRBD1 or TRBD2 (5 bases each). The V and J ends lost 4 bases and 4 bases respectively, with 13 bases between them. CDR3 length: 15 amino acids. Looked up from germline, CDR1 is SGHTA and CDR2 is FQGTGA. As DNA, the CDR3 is TGTGCCAGCAGCTCCGGGACCCCAGGCACCGGGGAGCTGTTTTTT. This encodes CASSSGTPGTGELFF.

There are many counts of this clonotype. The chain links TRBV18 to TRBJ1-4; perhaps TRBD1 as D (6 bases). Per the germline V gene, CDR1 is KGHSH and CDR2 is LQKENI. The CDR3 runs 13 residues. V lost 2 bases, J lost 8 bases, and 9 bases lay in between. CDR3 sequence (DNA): TGTGCCAGCTCACCAGACAGGAGGGAAAAACTGTTTTTT. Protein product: CASSPDRREKLFF.

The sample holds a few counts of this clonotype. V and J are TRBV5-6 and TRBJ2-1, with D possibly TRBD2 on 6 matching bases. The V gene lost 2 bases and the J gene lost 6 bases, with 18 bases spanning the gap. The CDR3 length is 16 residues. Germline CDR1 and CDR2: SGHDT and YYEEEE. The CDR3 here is CASSFRGTGSANEQFF. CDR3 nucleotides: TGTGCCAGCAGCTTTCGCGGGACTGGTTCCGCCAATGAGCAGTTCTTC.

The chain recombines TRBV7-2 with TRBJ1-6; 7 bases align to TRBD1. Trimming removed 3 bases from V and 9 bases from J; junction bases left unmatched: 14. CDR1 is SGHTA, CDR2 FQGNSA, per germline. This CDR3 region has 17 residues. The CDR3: CASSFRPRGARGSPLHF. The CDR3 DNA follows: TGTGCCAGCAGCTTTCGGCCCAGGGGGGCGCGAGGTTCACCCCTCCACTTT.

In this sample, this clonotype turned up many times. The CDR3 loop is CASSPGNSVSYGYTF. CDR3 nucleotides: TGTGCCAGCAGCCCAGGAAACAGTGTCTCCTATGGCTACACCTTC. V and J are TRBV6-1 and TRBJ1-2; D gene uncertain. There are 15 residues in the CDR3. CDR1 MNHNS and CDR2 SASEGT come from the germline V gene. The V gene lost 6 bases and the J gene lost 4 bases, with 18 bases spanning the gap.

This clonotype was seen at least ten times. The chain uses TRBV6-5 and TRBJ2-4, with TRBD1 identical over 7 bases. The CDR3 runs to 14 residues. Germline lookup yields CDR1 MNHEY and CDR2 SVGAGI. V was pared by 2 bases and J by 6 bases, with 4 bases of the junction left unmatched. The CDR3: CASSYRQGLNIQYF. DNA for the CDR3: TGTGCCAGCAGTTACCGACAGGGTCTAAACATTCAGTACTTC.

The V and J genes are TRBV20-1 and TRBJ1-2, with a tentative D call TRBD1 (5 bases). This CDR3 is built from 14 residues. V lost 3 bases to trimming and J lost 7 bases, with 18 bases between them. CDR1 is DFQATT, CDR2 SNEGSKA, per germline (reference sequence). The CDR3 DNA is TGCAGTGCTAGTATACCAGGGTTAGTGAGTGGCTACACCTTC. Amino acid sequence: CSASIPGLVSGYTF.

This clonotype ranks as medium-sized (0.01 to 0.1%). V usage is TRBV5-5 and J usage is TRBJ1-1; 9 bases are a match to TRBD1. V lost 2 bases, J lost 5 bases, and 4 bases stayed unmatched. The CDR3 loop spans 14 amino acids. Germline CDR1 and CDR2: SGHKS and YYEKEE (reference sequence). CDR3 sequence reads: CASSFGGQGTEAFF. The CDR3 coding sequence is TGTGCCAGCAGCTTTGGAGGACAGGGGACTGAAGCTTTCTTT.

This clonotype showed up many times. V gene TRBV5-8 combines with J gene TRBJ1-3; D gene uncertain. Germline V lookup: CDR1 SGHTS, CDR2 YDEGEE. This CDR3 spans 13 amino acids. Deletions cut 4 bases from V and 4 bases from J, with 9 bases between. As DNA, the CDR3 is TGTGCCAGCAGCGGAGGGTGGGGAAACACCATATATTTT. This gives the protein CASSGGWGNTIYF.

CDR3 residues: CASSLSAYNSPLHF. CDR3 in DNA: TGTGCCAGCAGCTTATCAGCCTATAATTCACCCCTCCACTTT. This rearrangement joins TRBV7-2 to TRBJ1-6; D unresolved. V was shortened by 2 bases and J by 2 bases, with 4 bases between the two germline ends. Germline V CDR1 and CDR2: SGHTA, FQGNSA. CDR3 length: 14 amino acids.

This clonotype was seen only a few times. CDR3 in DNA: TGTGCCAGCAGTTACTCGATGGGGACTTACGAGCAGTACTTC. Protein: CASSYSMGTYEQYF. The chain recombines TRBV6-5 with TRBJ2-7; a weak D match, TRBD2 (6 bases). V lost 0 bases and J 4 bases, leaving 10 bases between the germline ends. The germline V gene has CDR1 MNHEY and CDR2 SVGAGI. This CDR3 has 14 residues.

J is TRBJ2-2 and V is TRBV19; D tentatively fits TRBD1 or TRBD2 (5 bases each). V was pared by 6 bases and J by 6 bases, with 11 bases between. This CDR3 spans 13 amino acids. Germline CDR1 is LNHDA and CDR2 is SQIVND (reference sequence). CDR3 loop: CASRGAGPGELFF. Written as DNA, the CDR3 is TGTGCCAGTAGAGGGGCGGGCCCCGGGGAGCTGTTTTTT.

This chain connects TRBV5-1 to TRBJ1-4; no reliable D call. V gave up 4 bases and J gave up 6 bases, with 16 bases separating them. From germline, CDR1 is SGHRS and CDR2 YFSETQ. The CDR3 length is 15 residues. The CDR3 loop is CASSPEGSWYEKLFF. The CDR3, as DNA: TGCGCCAGCAGCCCTGAGGGTTCGTGGTATGAAAAACTGTTTTTT.

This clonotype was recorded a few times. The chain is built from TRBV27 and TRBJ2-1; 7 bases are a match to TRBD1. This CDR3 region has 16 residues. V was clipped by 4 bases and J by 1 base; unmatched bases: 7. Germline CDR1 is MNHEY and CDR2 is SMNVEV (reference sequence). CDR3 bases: TGTGCCAGCAGTTGGGCCTACAGGGGTTCCTACAATGAGCAGTTCTTC. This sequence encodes CASSWAYRGSYNEQFF.

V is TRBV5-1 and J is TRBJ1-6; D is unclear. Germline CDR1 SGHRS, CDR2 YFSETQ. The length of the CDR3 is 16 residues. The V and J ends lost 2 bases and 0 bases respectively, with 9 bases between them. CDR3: CASSFGPSSYNSPLHF. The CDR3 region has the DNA TGCGCCAGCAGCTTTGGCCCTAGCTCCTATAATTCACCCCTCCACTTT.

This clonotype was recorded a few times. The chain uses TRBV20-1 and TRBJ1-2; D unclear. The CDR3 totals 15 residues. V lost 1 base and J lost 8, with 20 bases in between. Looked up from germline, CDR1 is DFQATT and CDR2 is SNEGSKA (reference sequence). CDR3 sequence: CSARATNGPHKGYTF. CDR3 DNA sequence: TGCAGTGCTAGAGCGACGAACGGGCCCCATAAGGGCTACACCTTC.

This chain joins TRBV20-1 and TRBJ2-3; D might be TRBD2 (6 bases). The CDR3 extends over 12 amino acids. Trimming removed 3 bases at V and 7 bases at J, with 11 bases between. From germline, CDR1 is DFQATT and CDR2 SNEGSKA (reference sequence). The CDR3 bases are TGCAGTGCTAGCGGGAGTTTGTATACGCAGTATTTT. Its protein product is CSASGSLYTQYF.

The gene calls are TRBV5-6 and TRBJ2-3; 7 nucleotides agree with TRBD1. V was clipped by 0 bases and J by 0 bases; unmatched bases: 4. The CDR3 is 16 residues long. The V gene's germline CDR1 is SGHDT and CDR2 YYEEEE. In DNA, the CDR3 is TGTGCCAGCAGCTTGGGAACAGGGGATAGCACAGATACGCAGTATTTT. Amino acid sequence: CASSLGTGDSTDTQYF. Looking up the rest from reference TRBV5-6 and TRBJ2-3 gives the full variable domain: DAGVTQSPTHLIKTRGQQVTLRCSPKSGHDTVSWYQQALGQGPQFIFQYYEEEERQRGNFPDRFSGHQFPNYSSELNVNALLLGDSALYLCASSLGTGDSTDTQYFGPGTRLTVL.